The clone carrying this T cell receptor beta chain was seen at least ten times. What it binds is not known. The germline V gene encodes CDR1 SGHTA and CDR2 FQGNSA. V was pared by 5 bases and J by 5 bases, with 10 bases of the junction left unmatched. This CDR3 comprises 15 residues. The data stem from a study of T cells after yellow fever vaccination. Across the study: Fractions with few cells were prepared using SMART-Seq v4 Ultra Low Input.

General study findings and limits: The study found a weaker secondary response that peaked faster, day 5 versus 15. Boosting was followed by the reappearance of most primary-vaccination clones (approximately 97% CD4, 85% to 90% CD8).

TCRdb fed the 5' RACE reads into MiXCR, producing one record per CDR3 protein. The table has about 69,000 distinct CDR3 sequences, approximately 5.9% seen once. This sequence joins TRBV7-2 and TRBJ2-5; 8 nucleotides align to TRBD2. The input for sequencing was CD4+ T cells sorted from PBMCs, taken approximately 15 days after the first yellow fever vaccination. The sequence came from a man aged 18 to 29 who received the YFV17D yellow fever vaccine. The CDR3 DNA follows: TGTGCCAGCAGCGTAGGGGCGGGGGGTTGGGAGACCCAGTACTTC. It encodes CASSVGAGGWETQYF.